This T cell receptor (beta chain) was found in a study of cytomegalovirus exposure and HLA in healthy donors. Study-level findings and limits: A later analysis found common viral pathogens apparently linked to several of the most significant clusters.

The PCR made use of 60 Vbeta and 13 Jbeta primers. Libraries were prepared by immunoSEQ multiplex PCR; TCRdb keeps only in-frame clonotypes and omits some of them. The sample records 100,000 to 150,000 clones, approximately 80% being singletons. As regards this clone: Its specificity is not known.

CDR3 length: 15 residues. Trimming removed 0 bases from V and 0 bases from J, with 6 bases in between. From germline, CDR1 is SGHAT and CDR2 FQNNGV. Donors in the study were healthy people who gave bone marrow. The clonotype comes from a male donor in good health and CMV-seropositive. The rearrangement uses TRBV11-2 and TRBJ1-5; no clear D. The sample comprised PBMCs. As DNA, the CDR3 is TGTGCCAGCAGCTTAGATTCCCATAGCAATCAGCCCCAGCATTTT. The encoded protein is CASSLDSHSNQPQHF. Supplemented by reference TRBV11-2 and TRBJ1-5, the full variable domain reads EAGVAQSPRYKIIEKRQSVAFWCNPISGHATLYWYQQILGQGPKLLIQFQNNGVVDDSQLPKDRFSAERLKGVDSTLKIQPAKLEDSAVYLCASSLDSHSNQPQHFGDGTRLSIL.